This T cell receptor beta chain was sequenced for a study of T cells in women clearing cervical HPV infection. At the level of the study: Control women cleared a single incident HPV16 infection within 12 months.

Concerning this clone itself: The read terminates 3 residues before the CDR3 end, so the remaining end is supplied by the germline J gene.

CDR1 is DFQATT and CDR2 is SNEGSKA in the germline V gene (reference sequence). The CDR3 totals 14 residues. Trimming removed 7 bases at V and 5 bases at J, with 17 bases between. Sequencing was performed with immunoSEQ multiplex PCR; in TCRdb, only in-frame clones are kept and a portion is missing. The listing contains roughly 48,000 clones. The J gene is TRBJ1-4, the V gene TRBV20-1; possibly TRBD1 for D (5 bases). The TCR sequence derives from a woman between 18 and 70 years old with a cervical HPV16 infection that either progressed to CIN3+ or cleared (not recorded which). The sequenced sample consisted of blood buffy coat. The CDR3 protein is CSVSPGLLNEKLFF. The sequenced CDR3 bases are TGCAGTGTTTCCCCGGGACTGCTAAATGAAAAA.